One sample yielded the 25 T cell receptor beta chains listed below, sequenced in a study of graft-versus-host responses after intestinal transplantation. No antigen is known for these receptors. Assay used: immunoSEQ multiplex PCR; TCRdb lists only in-frame clones, some missing. The sample contains about 100,000 clones, about 90% of which appear only once. This specimen consisted of unstimulated CD4+ T cells sorted from spleen or lymph node cells, obtained before transplant. The receptor source for this set is a human donor who was the organ donor for an intestinal transplant.

The rearrangement joins TRBV9 to TRBJ2-3; TRBD1 or TRBD2 may be the D gene (6 bases each). V was clipped by 7 bases and J by 0 bases, with 12 bases between them. The germline CDR1 and CDR2 sequences are SGDLS and YYNGEE. The CDR3 contains 14 residues. CDR3 DNA: TGTGCCAGCTCTCGGGGGCTGAGCACAGATACGCAGTATTTT. Its translation: CASSRGLSTDTQYF.

The rearrangement uses TRBV27 and TRBJ1-3; no firm D call. The germline CDR1 and CDR2 sequences are MNHEY and SMNVEV (reference sequence). This CDR3 is 13 amino acids long. V lost 6 bases and J lost 3, with 9 bases in between. The CDR3 region is CASRFSGGNTIYF. CDR3 coding DNA: TGTGCCAGCAGGTTCTCGGGTGGAAACACCATATATTTT.

As DNA, the CDR3 is TGCGCCAGCAGCCAGGGACAGGTCGGCCGAGAAGCTTTCTTT. As protein: CASSQGQVGREAFF. This rearrangement joins TRBV5-1 to TRBJ1-1, with 8 bases lining up with TRBD1. Trimming cost V 4 bases and J 8 bases; bases outside gene matches: 10. CDR3 size: 14 residues. Germline-derived CDR1 and CDR2 are SGHRS and YFSETQ.

V is TRBV7-2 and J is TRBJ2-5, with a possible D match to TRBD2 (6 bases). The end of the DNA fits TRBJ2-7 better, so the J call may be wrong. Germline CDR1 and CDR2: SGHTA and FQGNSA. The CDR3 is made up of 12 amino acids. The CDR3 is CASSPGAYEQYF. DNA of the CDR3: TGTGCCAGCAGCCCGGGGGCCTACGAGCAGTACTTC.

This clone has more than one count but fewer than ten. The chain is built from TRBV6-4 and TRBJ2-2; D ambiguous. Deletions cut 3 bases from V and 2 bases from J, with 4 bases between. The CDR3 spans 13 residues. In germline, CDR1 is MRHNA, CDR2 SNTAGT. The CDR3 sequence: CASSEDNTGELFF. Written as DNA, the CDR3 is TGTGCCAGCAGTGAGGACAACACCGGGGAGCTGTTTTTT.

This chain links TRBV4-1 with TRBJ1-6; TRBD1 matches 10 bases. V lost 5 bases, J lost 10 bases, and 8 bases stayed unmatched. CDR1 and CDR2 (germline): MGHRA, YSYEKL. The CDR3 loop spans 15 amino acids. The CDR3 DNA reads TGCGCCAGCAGCACACAGACAGGGGGCGGATCACCCCTCCACTTT. Its translation is CASSTQTGGGSPLHF.

CDR3 sequence reads: CASHRGGGVYNEQFF. CDR3 sequence (DNA): TGTGCCAGCCACCGCGGCGGGGGGGTTTACAATGAGCAGTTCTTC. V usage is TRBV18 and J usage is TRBJ2-1, with 9 bases that match TRBD2. J gave up 4 bases and V 8 bases, and 9 bases lay outside the gene matches. Germline V lookup: CDR1 KGHSH, CDR2 LQKENI. The CDR3 length is 15 residues.

This clone appeared once. V and J are TRBV9 and TRBJ2-7; 11 nucleotides agree with TRBD1. Germline loops: CDR1 SGDLS, CDR2 YYNGEE. The trim removed 2 bases at V and 2 bases at J, leaving 3 bases unmatched. The CDR3 spans 15 residues. The CDR3 region is CASSVGTGGPYEQYF. CDR3 nucleotides: TGTGCCAGCAGCGTTGGGACAGGGGGACCCTACGAGCAGTACTTC. Combining the CDR3 with reference TRBV9 and TRBJ2-7 gives the whole variable domain DSGVTQTPKHLITATGQRVTLRCSPRSGDLSVYWYQQSLDQGLQFLIQYYNGEERAKGNILERFSAQQFPDLHSELNLSSLELGDSALYFCASSVGTGGPYEQYFGPGTRLTVT.

The chain carries TRBV28 and TRBJ2-7; D is ambiguous. Between the trimmed V and J ends, which lost 3 bases and 6 bases, there was a span of 15 bases. Germline-derived CDR1 and CDR2 are MDHEN and SYDVKM. The CDR3 length is 14 residues. DNA for the CDR3: TGTGCCAGCAGTTTCCCTACGTCGATAATCGAGCAGTACTTC. Residues: CASSFPTSIIEQYF.

DNA for the CDR3: TGTGCCAGCAGCTTAAGTGGGAGGGAGGAGACCCAGTACTTC. This sequence encodes CASSLSGREETQYF. V gene TRBV7-3 combines with J gene TRBJ2-5, with 7 bases lining up with TRBD2. CDR1 SGHTA and CDR2 FQGTGA come from the germline V gene. Trimming removed 1 base from V and 5 bases from J; junction bases left unmatched: 4. The CDR3 length is 14 residues.

This chain connects TRBV28 to TRBJ2-1; D may be TRBD1 (7 bases). This CDR3 region has 15 residues. Looked up from germline, CDR1 is MDHEN and CDR2 is SYDVKM. The germline V and J ends were trimmed by 7 bases and 1 base, with 14 bases remaining between them. As DNA, the CDR3 is TGTGCCAGCACCCTAGCAGGGGGGTCCTACAATGAGCAGTTCTTC. Amino acids: CASTLAGGSYNEQFF.

The chain uses TRBV10-3 and TRBJ1-5, with D perhaps matching TRBD1 (5 bases). Per germline, CDR1 ENHRY and CDR2 SYGVKD. This CDR3 has 14 amino acids. Trimming took off 4 bases at V and 4 bases at J, with 11 bases between the two ends. The CDR3 bases are TGTGCCATCAGTGGATCGACAGCAAATCAGCCCCAGCATTTT. It is translated as CAISGSTANQPQHF.

V usage is TRBV10-3 and J usage is TRBJ2-1; 9 nucleotides line up with TRBD1. Germline values: CDR1 ENHRY, CDR2 SYGVKD. With 6 bases clipped from V and 9 bases from J, the junction kept 6 bases outside the gene matches. The CDR3 loop spans 13 amino acids. For the CDR3, the DNA is TGTGCCATCAGGGGACAGGGCACGGTTGAGCAGTTCTTC. It is translated as CAIRGQGTVEQFF.

This chain links TRBV6-6 with TRBJ2-7; tentative D call: TRBD1 (6 bases). This CDR3 region has 13 residues. In germline, CDR1 is MNHNY, CDR2 SVGAGI (reference sequence). Trimming removed 2 bases from V and 3 bases from J, with 8 bases in between. The CDR3 nucleotides are TGTGCCAGCAGTTACGGGACACACTACGAGCAGTACTTC. The encoded protein is CASSYGTHYEQYF.

V usage is TRBV18 and J usage is TRBJ2-7; 7 bases match TRBD2. Germline lookup yields CDR1 KGHSH and CDR2 LQKENI. V dropped 2 bases and J dropped 1; count of bases not matched to a gene: 2. The CDR3 loop spans 14 amino acids. CDR3 in amino acids: CASSPASGSYEQYF. The DNA of the CDR3 is TGTGCCAGCTCACCAGCTAGCGGATCCTACGAGCAGTACTTC.

The CDR3 region has the DNA TGTGCCAGCAGTTACGTCTTGCTACAACACGCACGAAACACCATATATTTT. Encoded protein: CASSYVLLQHARNTIYF. This rearrangement joins TRBV21-1 to TRBJ1-3. TRBV21-1 is a documented pseudogene. This CDR3 region has 17 residues.

The chain is built from TRBV5-1 and TRBJ1-2; 8 bases agree with TRBD1. The CDR3 extends over 15 amino acids. V was pared by 5 bases and J by 4 bases, with 10 bases of the junction left unmatched. In germline, CDR1 is SGHRS, CDR2 YFSETQ. CDR3 nucleotides: TGCGCCAGCAGTTTAAGCGGGACAGGACCCTATGGCTACACCTTC. The encoded protein is CASSLSGTGPYGYTF.

This clone was found once. CDR3 amino acids: CSVASGGPYEQYF. In nucleotides, the CDR3 is TGCAGCGTTGCGTCGGGGGGACCCTACGAGCAGTACTTC. J is TRBJ2-7 and V is TRBV29-1; TRBD2 matches 7 bases. V lost 4 bases, J lost 2 bases, and 5 bases stayed unmatched. Germline values: CDR1 SQVTM, CDR2 ANQGSEA. The CDR3 runs 13 residues.

V and J are TRBV6-1 and TRBJ2-3; no clear D. The germline gives CDR1 MNHNS, CDR2 SASEGT. V was pared by 6 bases and J by 10 bases, with 11 bases between. The CDR3 covers 11 residues. The DNA for the CDR3 is TGTGCCAGCAGAGGATTCGAGGCGCAGTATTTT. Translation gives CASRGFEAQYF.

The rearrangement uses TRBV11-2 and TRBJ1-5, with D tentatively TRBD1 (5 bases). Deletions cut 4 bases from V and 7 bases from J, with 11 bases between. CDR1 and CDR2 from the germline V gene are SGHAT and FQNNGV. CDR3 length equals 13 residues. The CDR3 region has the DNA TGTGCCAGCAGCTCCGGGGCGCGACAGCCCCAGCATTTT. It yields the protein CASSSGARQPQHF.

The chain carries TRBV10-3 and TRBJ1-2, with D tentatively TRBD1 (5 bases). Trimming left V 3 bases short and J 0 bases short, with 5 bases between. The germline V gene has CDR1 ENHRY and CDR2 SYGVKD. This CDR3 is built from 13 residues. The CDR3 coding sequence is TGTGCCATCAGTGAAGGGGCTAACTATGGCTACACCTTC. Translated: CAISEGANYGYTF.

This chain links TRBV11-2 with TRBJ2-1; unclear D gene. The CDR3 is made up of 18 amino acids. Trimming pared 0 bases from V and 9 bases from J, leaving 24 bases between. Germline-derived CDR1 and CDR2 are SGHAT and FQNNGV. The CDR3 protein is CASSLDRGQANSPGEQFF. CDR3 sequence (DNA): TGTGCCAGCAGCTTAGATCGTGGCCAGGCCAACTCCCCCGGTGAGCAGTTCTTC.

The chain joins TRBV28 to TRBJ2-6; TRBD2 agrees at 8 bases. This CDR3 has 21 residues. Germline V gene sequence: CDR1 MDHEN, CDR2 SYDVKM. V gave up 6 bases and J gave up 4 bases; unmatched junction bases: 23. The CDR3 sequence is CASSPYKVRGRGGPGANVLTF. The DNA of the CDR3 is TGTGCCAGCAGCCCTTATAAGGTACGGGGACGGGGGGGCCCCGGGGCCAACGTCCTGACTTTC. The whole variable domain, remainder taken from reference TRBV28 and TRBJ2-6, is DVKVTQSSRYLVKRTGEKVFLECVQDMDHENMFWYRQDPGLGLRLIYFSYDVKMKEKGDIPEGYSVSREKKERFSLILESASTNQTSMYLCASSPYKVRGRGGPGANVLTFGAGSRLTVL.

The chain joins TRBV29-1 to TRBJ1-4, with D possibly TRBD1 on 5 matching bases. Looked up from germline, CDR1 is SQVTM and CDR2 is ANQGSEA. Trimming cost V 7 bases and J 8 bases, with 20 bases left between them. This CDR3 comprises 14 residues. CDR3 residues: CSATLGGAGEKLFF. As DNA, the CDR3 is TGCAGCGCCACGCTGGGTGGGGCGGGAGAAAAACTGTTTTTT.

V usage is TRBV2 and J usage is TRBJ1-1, with 8 bases lining up with TRBD1. Per the germline V gene, CDR1 is SNHLY and CDR2 is FYNNEI. This CDR3 has 14 residues. V lost 6 bases, J lost 4 bases, and 7 bases stayed unmatched. The chain's CDR3 is CASSGQGVGTEAFF. The CDR3 coding sequence is TGTGCCAGCAGCGGACAGGGTGTTGGCACTGAAGCTTTCTTT. The complete variable domain, with remaining parts taken from reference TRBV2 and TRBJ1-1, reads EPEVTQTPSHQVTQMGQEVILRCVPISNHLYFYWYRQILGQKVEFLVSFYNNEISEKSEIFDDQFSVERPDGSNFTLKIRSTKLEDSAMYFCASSGQGVGTEAFFGQGTRLTVV.